This record concerns one TCR beta chain sequence. The antigen is undetermined. Clones were sequenced by immunoSEQ multiplex PCR, and TCRdb holds only the in-frame ones, with some missing. The table shows roughly 150,000 clones, with 85% to 90% occurring only once. The V gene lost 2 bases and the J gene lost 4 bases, with 13 bases spanning the gap. This CDR3 has 15 residues. Germline CDR1 is SGHDT and CDR2 is YYEEEE. The data were obtained in a study of T cell responses to AZD1222 COVID-19 vaccine. Study observations and caveats: Baseline antibody screening turned up just a handful of seropositive AZD1222 recipients. After the peak T cell response, and only then, were repertoires sampled. Donors in the cohort were predominantly white British and more often female, and clonal diversity was possibly underestimated.

This receptor was taken from an adult in good health. Sequencing was performed on peripheral blood, taken on day 0 of AZD1222 vaccination. The chain recombines TRBV5-6 with TRBJ2-1; D might be TRBD1 (6 bases). The CDR3 loop reads CASSLGPGTYNEQFF. The CDR3 DNA follows: TGTGCCAGCAGCTTAGGGCCGGGGACATACAATGAGCAGTTCTTC.